This TCR beta chain was documented in a study of blood T cell repertoires in COVID-19. Study information: Collection of acute and convalescent COVID-19 samples took place in the United States, Italy and Spain. T cells, B-cell-depleted T cells, or PBMCs supplied cDNA or gDNA.

As processed by the authors: Amplifying reference gene primers gave estimates of nucleated cell counts. Method: immunoSEQ multiplex PCR; TCRdb's copy keeps in-frame clones and lacks some. For V, J and clone size, that table is used; D and trimming come from the DNA. The table has 150,000 to 200,000 clones, around four fifths seen once. Germline-derived CDR1 and CDR2 are LNHDA and SQIVND (reference sequence). The CDR3 totals 14 residues. The V end was cut by 1 base, the J end by 4 bases, with 10 bases between. Concerning this clone itself: Other DNA sequences in this sample translate to the same CDR3.

This TCR was recovered from a man between 65 and 85 years old with active or convalescent COVID-19. The sample taken for sequencing was peripheral blood. The chain joins TRBV19 to TRBJ1-1; no clear D. The CDR3 spells CASSIGLGSTEAFF. The CDR3 coding sequence is TGTGCCAGTAGTATAGGCCTAGGGAGCACTGAAGCTTTCTTT.